Following are 25 T cell receptor beta chains from one sample sequenced in a study of blood T cell repertoires in COVID-19. Sequencing was performed with immunoSEQ multiplex PCR; in TCRdb, only in-frame clones are kept and a portion is missing. The table has 200,000 to 300,000 clones, 75% to 90% seen once. The source material was peripheral blood. These receptors all stem from a human donor in a cohort sampled during active COVID-19.

This clone was recorded once. This chain uses TRBV7-9 with TRBJ2-5; 7 bases match TRBD1. CDR3 length equals 16 residues. The ends lost 4 bases at V and 2 bases at J; junction bases unmatched: 10. CDR1 and CDR2 (germline): SEHNR, FQNEAQ (reference sequence). CDR3 nucleotide sequence: TGTGCCAGCAGCTCAGACAGAAGGACAGGACAAGAGACCCAGTACTTC. This sequence encodes CASSSDRRTGQETQYF. The full variable domain, its missing parts supplied by reference TRBV7-9 and TRBJ2-5, is DTGVSQNPRHKITKRGQNVTFRCDPISEHNRLYWYRQTLGQGPEFLTYFQNEAQLEKSRLLSDRFSAERPKGSFSTLEIQRTEQGDSAMYLCASSSDRRTGQETQYFGPGTRLLVL.

This rearrangement joins TRBV2 to TRBJ2-2; 10 bases are a match to TRBD2. Per the germline V gene, CDR1 is SNHLY and CDR2 is FYNNEI. J was trimmed by 8 bases and V by 4 bases; bases with no gene match: 4. This CDR3 comprises 14 residues. Here the CDR3 DNA reads TGTGCCAGCAGTGTGCTAGCGGGGGTAGGGGAGCTGTTTTTT. Its protein is CASSVLAGVGELFF.

This chain joins TRBV19 and TRBJ2-1; no definite D call. Germline loops: CDR1 LNHDA, CDR2 SQIVND (reference sequence). The germline V and J ends were trimmed by 5 bases and 7 bases, with 12 bases remaining between them. CDR3 length equals 13 residues. The CDR3 loop is CASSPGAGNEQFF. The CDR3 DNA sequence: TGTGCCAGTAGTCCCGGAGCCGGGAATGAGCAGTTCTTC.

Here the CDR3 DNA reads TGTGCCAGCAAGGATCGGGGGGCGCGGAATTCACCCCTCCACTTT. Residues: CASKDRGARNSPLHF. The V and J genes are TRBV2 and TRBJ1-6, with a tentative D call TRBD1 (6 bases). V shed 7 bases and J shed 7 bases, with 17 bases lying between them. Germline V gene lookup returns CDR1 SNHLY and CDR2 FYNNEI. CDR3 length: 15 amino acids.

The chain is built from TRBV11-2 and TRBJ2-3, with 8 bases identical to TRBD2. Losses at the gene ends were 3 bases for V and 3 bases for J; bases not matched to a gene: 5. This CDR3 has 15 residues. Germline V gene lookup returns CDR1 SGHAT and CDR2 FQNNGV. For the CDR3, the DNA is TGTGCCAGCAGCTTCGTCGGGGGGGAGACAGATACGCAGTATTTT. Translation: CASSFVGGETDTQYF.

The chain has TRBV18 and TRBJ2-7; perhaps TRBD2 as D (5 bases). Germline V gene lookup returns CDR1 KGHSH and CDR2 LQKENI. V lost 0 bases to trimming and J lost 7 bases, with 13 bases between them. The CDR3 has 14 amino acids. CDR3 loop: CASSPPPGSGEQYF. The CDR3 region has the DNA TGTGCCAGCTCACCACCACCCGGCTCGGGGGAGCAGTACTTC. Together with reference TRBV18 and TRBJ2-7, the CDR3 gives the full variable domain: NAGVMQNPRHLVRRRGQEARLRCSPMKGHSHVYWYRQLPEEGLKFMVYLQKENIIDESGMPKERFSAEFPKEGPSILRIQQVVRGDSAAYFCASSPPPGSGEQYFGPGTRLTVT.

V gene TRBV7-8 combines with J gene TRBJ2-5, with 7 positions matching TRBD1. This CDR3 has 16 residues. Looked up from germline, CDR1 is SGHVS and CDR2 is FQNEAQ. The J segment lost 2 bases and the V segment lost 1 base, leaving 7 bases of the junction unmatched. The CDR3 DNA follows: TGTGCCAGCAGCTTAGGACTTCGACAGGGACAAGAGACCCAGTACTTC. Translation gives CASSLGLRQGQETQYF.

The CDR3 DNA is TGTGCCATCAGTGAAGACAGCCGGAACACTGAAGCTTTCTTT. Protein: CAISEDSRNTEAFF. The genes are TRBV10-3 and TRBJ1-1; tentatively, D is TRBD1 (5 bases). The CDR3 is 14 residues long. CDR1 is ENHRY and CDR2 is SYGVKD in the germline V gene. Trimming took 3 bases from V and 1 from J, leaving 9 bases between them.

The chain couples TRBV6-1 to TRBJ2-7, with TRBD2 as a possible D gene (6 bases). CDR3 length equals 13 residues. V lost 5 bases to trimming and J lost 3 bases, with 11 bases between them. Germline values: CDR1 MNHNS, CDR2 SASEGT. The CDR3 DNA reads as TGTGCCAGCAGTTTGACGGGGGTCTACGAGCAGTACTTC. This translates into CASSLTGVYEQYF.

J is TRBJ2-7 and V is TRBV7-8; D is possibly TRBD1 (6 bases). The V and J ends lost 4 bases and 2 bases respectively, with 15 bases between them. The germline CDR1 and CDR2 sequences are SGHVS and FQNEAQ. CDR3 size: 15 residues. The CDR3 nucleotides are TGTGCCAGCAGCTCGAGGGGGTTAGATACCTACGAGCAGTACTTC. It codes for CASSSRGLDTYEQYF.

For the CDR3, the DNA is TGCGCCAGCAGCCACCCTGTCGGGACTAGTTGGATTGAGCAGTTCTTC. Amino acid sequence: CASSHPVGTSWIEQFF. The chain has TRBV4-1 and TRBJ2-1, with 8 nucleotides matching TRBD2. CDR1 and CDR2 from the germline V gene are MGHRA and YSYEKL. The ends lost 3 bases at V and 9 bases at J; junction bases unmatched: 13. This CDR3 region has 16 residues.

A few counts support this clone. The rearrangement links TRBV15 to TRBJ1-5; unclear D gene. The CDR3 is 15 amino acids. Germline V lookup: CDR1 LNHNV, CDR2 YYDKDF (reference sequence). V dropped 0 bases and J dropped 4 bases, with 10 bases sitting between them. The CDR3 loop is CATSRDLGSNQPQHF. CDR3 nucleotide sequence: TGTGCCACCAGCAGAGATCTAGGGAGTAATCAGCCCCAGCATTTT.

The chain carries TRBV9 and TRBJ2-7; 7 nucleotides line up with TRBD2. Germline CDR1 SGDLS, CDR2 YYNGEE. With V trimmed by 0 bases and J by 5 bases, 8 bases remained unmatched. The CDR3 loop spans 15 amino acids. CDR3 in DNA: TGTGCCAGCAGCGTAGGAACTAGCGTGGCTAACGAGCAGTACTTC. Its protein product is CASSVGTSVANEQYF.

The table lists this clone with a few counts. The chain couples TRBV9 to TRBJ1-2; D is unresolved. V was clipped by 2 bases and J by 2 bases, with 10 bases between them. This CDR3 contains 14 residues. Germline V gives CDR1 SGDLS, CDR2 YYNGEE. For the CDR3, the DNA is TGTGCCAGCAGCGTTCGACTACAGAACTATGGCTACACCTTC. Translation: CASSVRLQNYGYTF.

The rearrangement links TRBV23-1 to TRBJ2-7; D is perhaps TRBD1 (7 bases). TRBV23-1 is given ORF status, its function remaining uncertain. V was pared by 3 bases and J by 6 bases, with 12 bases between. The CDR3 spans 13 residues. Here the CDR3 DNA reads TGCGCCAGCAGTCACAGGGGGGACGCCGAGCAGTACTTC. It encodes CASSHRGDAEQYF.

The chain uses TRBV18 and TRBJ2-7, with D possibly being TRBD2 (5 bases). With 3 bases removed from V and 7 bases from J, the gap between germline ends came to 19 bases. Germline V gene data show CDR1 as KGHSH and CDR2 as LQKENI. The CDR3 consists of 15 residues. In DNA, the CDR3 is TGTGCCAGCTCACCTGAGGAGGTAGGGTTAAGAGAGCAGTACTTC. Its protein product is CASSPEEVGLREQYF.

This clone was seen only once. The CDR3 nucleotides are TGTGCCAGCAGCTTCCCGGGAACAGATACGCAGTATTTT. Translation gives CASSFPGTDTQYF. The gene calls are TRBV7-2 and TRBJ2-3; weak D call: TRBD2 (5 bases). CDR1 is SGHTA and CDR2 is FQGNSA in the germline V gene. This CDR3 is 13 amino acids long. V gave up 3 bases and J gave up 3 bases, with 7 bases separating them.

CDR3 nucleotides: TGTGCCAGCAGTGCCTTGTTAGTGAATACGCAGTATTTT. Translated, it gives CASSALLVNTQYF. The chain recombines TRBV25-1 with TRBJ2-3, with D unresolved. CDR3 length: 13 residues. Germline values: CDR1 MGHDK, CDR2 SYGVNS. The V end was cut by 4 bases, the J end by 7 bases, with 12 bases between.

DNA of the CDR3: TGTGCCAGCTCACCCTCCAGGGGTGAAGGCTACACCTTC. Translation gives CASSPSRGEGYTF. The chain combines TRBV18 with TRBJ1-2; maybe TRBD1 (6 bases). The germline V gene has CDR1 KGHSH and CDR2 LQKENI. V was trimmed by 3 bases and J by 8 bases, leaving 13 bases between them. The CDR3 runs 13 residues.

This clone has only a few counts. This sequence joins TRBV12-2 and TRBJ2-5; TRBD2 is the table's D call and was not checked against the DNA. TRBV12-2 is tagged as a pseudogene. This CDR3 is built from 20 residues. This chain's CDR3 is CASRLARLEGGSDPQETQYF. The CDR3 DNA sequence: TGTGCAAGTCGCTTAGCGCGTTTAGAGGGAGGGTCTGATCCTCAAGAGACCCAGTACTTC.

This clone was picked up a small number of times. The chain uses TRBV28 and TRBJ2-7, with D perhaps TRBD1 (6 bases). V gave up 2 bases and J gave up 2 bases, with 10 bases separating them. Germline V gene sequence: CDR1 MDHEN, CDR2 SYDVKM. This CDR3 region has 14 residues. CDR3 amino acids: CASSLGGTPYEQYF. CDR3 coding DNA: TGTGCCAGCAGTTTAGGGGGCACTCCCTACGAGCAGTACTTC. Full variable domain (rest looked up from reference TRBV28 and TRBJ2-7): DVKVTQSSRYLVKRTGEKVFLECVQDMDHENMFWYRQDPGLGLRLIYFSYDVKMKEKGDIPEGYSVSREKKERFSLILESASTNQTSMYLCASSLGGTPYEQYFGPGTRLTVT.

This clone came up a few times. The sample contains more than one DNA sequence encoding this CDR3. V usage is TRBV5-1 and J usage is TRBJ1-1, with 8 bases that match TRBD1. V was clipped by 4 bases and J by 4 bases; unmatched bases: 6. The germline V gene encodes CDR1 SGHRS and CDR2 YFSETQ. The CDR3 is 14 amino acids. The CDR3 DNA sequence: TGCGCCAGCAGCCCCGGACAGGGAGGCACTGAAGCTTTCTTT. Amino acid sequence: CASSPGQGGTEAFF.

The chain employs TRBV7-6 and TRBJ2-7; 7 bases are a match to TRBD1. Per germline, CDR1 SGHVS and CDR2 FNYEAQ. This CDR3 is built from 15 residues. J gave up 2 bases and V 1 base, and 5 bases lay outside the gene matches. This CDR3 is CASSLGRDSPYEQYF. The CDR3 nucleotides read TGTGCCAGCAGCTTAGGTCGGGACAGCCCCTACGAGCAGTACTTC.

This clone was seen just once. J is TRBJ1-5 and V is TRBV19; a weak D match, TRBD1 (5 bases). With 5 bases removed from V and 5 bases from J, the gap between germline ends came to 13 bases. CDR1 and CDR2 from the germline V gene are LNHDA and SQIVND (reference sequence). The CDR3 sequence is 14 residues long. The CDR3 spells CASSGPGYYQPQHF. The CDR3 DNA reads TGTGCCAGTAGTGGACCAGGGTACTATCAGCCCCAGCATTTT.

The chain uses TRBV6-5 and TRBJ2-2; perhaps TRBD1 as D (6 bases). Germline V CDR1 and CDR2: MNHEY, SVGAGI. With 5 bases removed from V and 4 bases from J, the gap between germline ends came to 11 bases. The CDR3 consists of 14 residues. The CDR3 coding sequence is TGTGCCAGCAGTCCTTACAGGGTCACCGGGGAGCTGTTTTTT. Residues: CASSPYRVTGELFF.